Listed below are T cell receptor beta chains from one sample, sequenced in a study of cytomegalovirus exposure and HLA in healthy donors. Repertoires were generated with immunoSEQ multiplex PCR, while TCRdb's copy carries only in-frame clones and drops some. The table includes 90,000 to 150,000 clones, 63% detected once. Specimen: PBMCs. Every receptor here comes from a man aged 40-49 years in good health and CMV-seropositive. Each CDR3 is given with its conserved first and last residue. Each record gives: V gene, D gene, clone size, J gene, CDR3 DNA, CDR3 protein. D genes are given only for firm matches. Expanded clones are given a class, and other clones once, few, many or no size at all.

TRBV5-4	.	.	TRBJ2-7	TGTGCCAGCAGCTTTCAAGGCGGCTCCTACGAGCAGTACTTC	CASSFQGGSYEQYF
TRBV25-1	.	.	TRBJ2-7	TGTGCCAGCAGTGATAGGGGCTCCTACGAGCAGTACTTC	CASSDRGSYEQYF
TRBV10-2	.	.	TRBJ1-5	TGCGCCAGCAACCCAGGGAATAGCAATCAGCCCCAGCATTTT	CASNPGNSNQPQHF
TRBV6-5	TRBD1	.	TRBJ1-4	TGTGCCAGCAGTTACTCTGGGACAGGGGATGAAAAACTGTTTTTT	CASSYSGTGDEKLFF
TRBV7-9	.	.	TRBJ1-4	TGTGCCAGCAGCCCCCAGTCCGAAAAACTGTTTTTT	CASSPQSEKLFF
TRBV7-2	.	few	TRBJ2-5	TGTGCCAGCAGCACCGGGGAGACCCAGTACTTC	CASSTGETQYF
TRBV18	.	.	TRBJ1-1	TGTGCCAGCTCACCTGACCGCGGGGGTGAAGCTTTCTTT	CASSPDRGGEAFF
TRBV5-4	TRBD1	.	TRBJ1-2	TGTGCCAGCAGCAGCTTCGGACAGGGTAACTATGGCTACACCTTC	CASSSFGQGNYGYTF
TRBV7-7	TRBD2	.	TRBJ2-3	TGTGCTAGCAGCTTTACCTCCGGGACTAGCGGTGCAGATACGCAGTATTTT	CASSFTSGTSGADTQYF
TRBV9	TRBD2	.	TRBJ2-1	TGTGCCAGCAGCGTAGAGGGAGGACTAGCGGGAGGTGGATCCTACAATGAGCAGTTCTTC	CASSVEGGLAGGGSYNEQFF
TRBV12-5	TRBD2	.	TRBJ2-1	TGTGCTAGTGGTTCCGGGACTAGTAGACCCAATGAGCAGTTCTTC	CASGSGTSRPNEQFF
TRBV29-1	TRBD1	.	TRBJ1-6	TGCAGCGTTGAGGACAGGGGGCTCTATAATTCACCCCTCCACTTT	CSVEDRGLYNSPLHF
TRBV5-1	TRBD2	.	TRBJ2-7	TGCGCCAGCAGCTTACTAGCGGGTAACTCCTACGAGCAGTACTTC	CASSLLAGNSYEQYF